The 20 T cell receptor beta chains below all came from one sample that was sequenced in a study of blood T cell repertoires in COVID-19. Assay used: immunoSEQ multiplex PCR; TCRdb lists only in-frame clones, some missing. The repertoire holds fewer than 300,000 clones, with approximately 90% as singletons. The sample comprised peripheral blood. The receptors shown here come from a woman aged 25 to 39 with COVID-19, enrolled during active disease.

In its sample, this clone was seen a few times. This CDR3 is also generated by other DNA sequences in the sample. J is TRBJ1-2 and V is TRBV25-1, with 9 bases matching TRBD1. Germline V gene sequence: CDR1 MGHDK, CDR2 SYGVNS. V was clipped by 6 bases and J by 8 bases; unmatched bases: 4. The CDR3 is made up of 12 amino acids. The CDR3 DNA follows: TGTGCCAGCAGACCCACAGGGGGCGGCTACACCTTC. It specifies CASRPTGGGYTF.

The chain couples TRBV11-2 to TRBJ2-5; 9 nucleotides align to TRBD2. Germline V gene data show CDR1 as SGHAT and CDR2 as FQNNGV. The CDR3 is 17 residues long. After removal of 0 bases from V and 5 bases from J, the junction contained 10 bases not matched to a gene. In nucleotides, the CDR3 is TGTGCCAGCAGCTTAGATCATCTGACTAGCGGTCGGGAGACCCAGTACTTC. This sequence encodes CASSLDHLTSGRETQYF.

The CDR3 sequence is CASSEQGAGAKNIQYF. As DNA, the CDR3 is TGTGCCAGCAGTGAACAGGGGGCCGGTGCCAAAAACATTCAGTACTTC. This chain links TRBV6-1 with TRBJ2-4, with 8 positions matching TRBD1. The trim removed 2 bases at V and 1 base at J, leaving 4 bases unmatched. Germline V gene sequence: CDR1 MNHNS, CDR2 SASEGT. This CDR3 comprises 16 residues.

The chain uses TRBV6-4 and TRBJ1-1; D call uncertain. Per the germline V gene, CDR1 is MRHNA and CDR2 is SNTAGT. The CDR3 is 15 residues long. V gave up 6 bases and J gave up 0 bases, with 14 bases separating them. The CDR3 loop is CASRAFSNLNTEAFF. The CDR3 DNA is TGTGCCAGCAGAGCCTTTTCTAATCTGAACACTGAAGCTTTCTTT.

V and J are TRBV27 and TRBJ1-5; no reliable D call. Germline lookup yields CDR1 MNHEY and CDR2 SMNVEV (reference sequence). CDR3 size: 14 residues. Trimming took off 6 bases at V and 2 bases at J, with 11 bases between the two ends. Here the CDR3 DNA reads TGTGCCAGCAGACCGGGTGTTGGCAATCAGCCCCAGCATTTT. Its protein product is CASRPGVGNQPQHF.

The gene calls are TRBV19 and TRBJ1-5; 8 bases match TRBD1. Germline V gives CDR1 LNHDA, CDR2 SQIVND (reference sequence). V dropped 5 bases and J dropped 6; count of bases not matched to a gene: 9. This CDR3 is 15 amino acids long. The CDR3, as DNA: TGTGCCAGTAGTCAACAGGGGGGGGTGGGTCAGCCCCAGCATTTT. Its protein product is CASSQQGGVGQPQHF. The complete variable domain, with remaining parts taken from reference TRBV19 and TRBJ1-5, reads DGGITQSPKYLFRKEGQNVTLSCEQNLNHDAMYWYRQDPGQGLRLIYYSQIVNDFQKGDIAEGYSVSREKKESFPLTVTSAQKNPTAFYLCASSQQGGVGQPQHFGDGTRLSIL.

This chain links TRBV27 with TRBJ1-1; 7 bases align to TRBD1. Germline V gene lookup returns CDR1 MNHEY and CDR2 SMNVEV (reference sequence). This CDR3 is built from 14 residues. V shed 5 bases and J 3 bases; nucleotides not matched to a gene: 6. As DNA, the CDR3 is TGTGCCAGCAGTCCCCGACAGGGTTACACTGAAGCTTTCTTT. The encoded protein is CASSPRQGYTEAFF.

The V and J genes are TRBV5-6 and TRBJ2-4; 11 bases are a match to TRBD1. There are 14 residues in the CDR3. The trim removed 3 bases at V and 9 bases at J, leaving 5 bases unmatched. Germline CDR1 and CDR2: SGHDT and YYEEEE. As DNA, the CDR3 is TGTGCCAGCAGCTGGACAGGGGGCGAAGGCATTCAGTACTTC. It specifies CASSWTGGEGIQYF.

The rearrangement uses TRBV5-1 and TRBJ1-1; TRBD1 might be the D (5 bases). Trimming cost V 4 bases and J 0 bases, with 10 bases left between them. The CDR3 length is 14 residues. Germline loops: CDR1 SGHRS, CDR2 YFSETQ. The CDR3: CASSGGLVNTEAFF. DNA of the CDR3: TGCGCCAGCAGCGGGGGACTCGTGAACACTGAAGCTTTCTTT.

V is TRBV23-1 and J is TRBJ2-7; 10 bases align to TRBD1. TRBV23-1 is an ORF, with its function uncertain. After removal of 4 bases from V and 2 bases from J, the junction contained 11 bases not matched to a gene. The CDR3 is 17 residues long. CDR3 region: CASSRPPAGQGAYEQYF. CDR3 bases: TGCGCCAGCAGTCGCCCGCCGGCCGGACAGGGGGCCTACGAGCAGTACTTC.

This chain links TRBV11-2 with TRBJ2-7, with 7 positions matching TRBD2. Germline-derived CDR1 and CDR2 are SGHAT and FQNNGV. Trimming cost V 3 bases and J 1 base; bases outside gene matches: 6. This CDR3 has 15 amino acids. CDR3 loop: CASSFTGTNSYEQYF. The CDR3 region has the DNA TGTGCCAGCAGCTTTACCGGGACTAATTCCTACGAGCAGTACTTC.

This chain uses TRBV18 with TRBJ2-2; maybe TRBD1 (7 bases). V gave up 4 bases and J gave up 0 bases, with 15 bases separating them. The CDR3 loop spans 17 amino acids. Germline assignment: CDR1 KGHSH and CDR2 LQKENI. The CDR3 loop reads CASSQEGDSTNTGELFF. The CDR3 nucleotides are TGTGCCAGCTCACAGGAGGGGGACAGCACGAACACCGGGGAGCTGTTTTTT.

J is TRBJ1-6 and V is TRBV4-1; D unresolved. Trimming cost V 3 bases and J 7 bases, with 10 bases left between them. Germline loops: CDR1 MGHRA, CDR2 YSYEKL. The CDR3 has 14 amino acids. DNA for the CDR3: TGCGCCAGCAGCCAGCACACGGAGAATTCACCCCTCCACTTT. It yields the protein CASSQHTENSPLHF.

The J gene is TRBJ1-2, the V gene TRBV12-3 or TRBV12-4; D gene unclear. CDR3 length: 13 residues. The V gene lost 1 base and the J gene lost 3 bases, with 6 bases spanning the gap. CDR3 nucleotides: TGTGCCAGCAGTTTAGACAGTGACTATGGCTACACCTTC. Amino acids: CASSLDSDYGYTF.

The gene calls are TRBV7-8 and TRBJ2-1; D might be TRBD1 (5 bases). The CDR3 sequence is 12 residues long. CDR1 is SGHVS and CDR2 is FQNEAQ in the germline V gene. V lost 5 bases and J lost 6, with 8 bases in between. The CDR3 sequence is CASSRTTNEQFF. The CDR3 nucleotides are TGTGCCAGCAGCCGGACAACCAATGAGCAGTTCTTC.

The V gene is TRBV5-5, the J gene TRBJ1-3; 9 nucleotides align to TRBD1. J gave up 0 bases and V 0 bases, and 7 bases lay outside the gene matches. Germline assignment: CDR1 SGHKS and CDR2 YYEKEE (reference sequence). The length of the CDR3 is 18 residues. CDR3 region: CASSLAGTGSNSGNTIYF. As DNA, the CDR3 is TGTGCCAGCAGCTTGGCAGGGACAGGGAGTAACTCTGGAAACACCATATATTTT.

The chain employs TRBV2 and TRBJ1-3; D gene unclear. With 4 bases removed from V and 4 bases from J, the gap between germline ends came to 14 bases. This CDR3 contains 15 residues. From germline, CDR1 is SNHLY and CDR2 FYNNEI. The CDR3, as DNA: TGTGCCAGCAGTGTTGGAGGGTTAGGAGGAAACACCATATATTTT. Translation gives CASSVGGLGGNTIYF.

In its sample, this clone was seen a few times. The chain recombines TRBV7-2 with TRBJ1-1; maybe TRBD1 (5 bases). CDR1 SGHTA and CDR2 FQGNSA come from the germline V gene. V lost 2 bases and J lost 1, with 8 bases in between. This CDR3 region has 14 residues. The CDR3 is CASSLQGRNTEAFF. Written as DNA, the CDR3 is TGTGCCAGCAGCTTACAGGGCAGGAACACTGAAGCTTTCTTT.

The V and J genes are TRBV6-5 and TRBJ1-1; 7 nucleotides line up with TRBD1. The CDR3 contains 14 residues. From germline, CDR1 is MNHEY and CDR2 SVGAGI. The V and J ends lost 7 bases and 4 bases, in that order; junction bases with no gene match: 9. CDR3 bases: TGTGCCAGCATTTTCTCTTCAGGGGGCACTGAAGCTTTCTTT. Its translation is CASIFSSGGTEAFF.

The CDR3 loop is CASSLAGTGNQPQHF. CDR3 in DNA: TGTGCCAGCAGCCTTGCCGGGACAGGGAATCAGCCCCAGCATTTT. The chain couples TRBV5-4 to TRBJ1-5; 9 nucleotides align to TRBD1. CDR1 is SGHNT, CDR2 YYREEE, per germline (reference sequence). The CDR3 contains 15 residues. J gave up 4 bases and V 4 bases, and 6 bases lay outside the gene matches.